The source of this T cell receptor (beta chain) is a study of blood T cell repertoires in COVID-19. Germline V gives CDR1 SGHRS, CDR2 YFSETQ. Trimming stripped 4 bases from V and 6 bases from J, with 17 bases between. The CDR3 loop spans 16 amino acids. Authors' methods: How many nucleated cells were present was estimated from reference gene primer amplification. Here immunoSEQ multiplex PCR was the method, and the copy in TCRdb shows in-frame clones only, minus some. The DNA was the basis for D and trimming; V, J and clone size are from that table. The data contain roughly 200,000 clones, about 85% of them singletons.

The sequence was obtained from a human donor in a cohort sampled during active COVID-19. The rearrangement joins TRBV5-1 to TRBJ1-6; perhaps TRBD1 as D (6 bases). The specimen sequenced was peripheral blood. In nucleotides, the CDR3 is TGCGCCAGCAGCCCTACACAGGGTCGAAGTAATTCACCCCTCCACTTT. Its protein is CASSPTQGRSNSPLHF.